A single sample is the source of the 31 T cell receptor beta chains below, sequenced in a study of cytomegalovirus exposure and HLA in healthy donors. Primers: 60 Vbeta forward and 13 Jbeta reverse. The data were produced by immunoSEQ multiplex PCR, yet TCRdb's version contains in-frame clones alone and is incomplete. The data show over 85,000 clones, with about 70% seen just once and about 2.1% held by the top ten. Source material: PBMCs. The receptor set was obtained from a man younger than 40 in good health and CMV-seronegative.

This chain uses TRBV27 with TRBJ1-5, with D perhaps TRBD1 (5 bases). Germline V gene sequence: CDR1 MNHEY, CDR2 SMNVEV (reference sequence). This CDR3 is built from 14 residues. The V gene lost 8 bases and the J gene lost 3 bases, with 14 bases spanning the gap. The CDR3 region is CASCRRGSNQPQHF. In DNA form, the CDR3 reads TGTGCCAGCTGTCGGAGGGGCTCCAATCAGCCCCAGCATTTT.

The rearrangement links TRBV5-1 to TRBJ2-3; D perhaps matches TRBD2 (7 bases). Germline loops: CDR1 SGHRS, CDR2 YFSETQ. V was clipped by 6 bases and J by 0 bases, with 14 bases between them. The CDR3 extends over 15 amino acids. CDR3 DNA sequence: TGCGCCAGCACACCAGGCGGGGGCAGCACAGATACGCAGTATTTT. As protein: CASTPGGGSTDTQYF.

This clone came up many times. The chain joins TRBV19 to TRBJ2-7; maybe TRBD1 (6 bases). The CDR3 totals 12 residues. Germline lookup yields CDR1 LNHDA and CDR2 SQIVND (reference sequence). The germline V and J ends were trimmed by 5 bases and 4 bases, with 9 bases remaining between them. For the CDR3, the DNA is TGTGCCAGTAGTCTACAGGGATACGAGCAGTACTTC. This codes for CASSLQGYEQYF.

This chain uses TRBV10-1 with TRBJ2-7, with 9 nucleotides matching TRBD2. This CDR3 contains 13 residues. V shed 6 bases, J shed 6 bases, and the junction held 6 bases outside the gene matches. Germline CDR1 WNHNN, CDR2 SYGVQD (reference sequence). The CDR3 loop reads CASREAGGGEQYF. The CDR3 DNA follows: TGCGCCAGCAGGGAAGCGGGAGGTGGCGAGCAGTACTTC.

The chain employs TRBV5-1 and TRBJ1-2; D not certain. Germline V gene lookup returns CDR1 SGHRS and CDR2 YFSETQ. V was trimmed by 4 bases and J by 1 base, leaving 14 bases between them. This CDR3 comprises 15 residues. This CDR3 is CASSPGGVLNYGYTF. Written as DNA, the CDR3 is TGCGCCAGCAGCCCCGGAGGAGTCCTTAACTATGGCTACACCTTC. The variable domain in full, with the rest retrieved from reference TRBV5-1 and TRBJ1-2, is KAGVTQTPRYLIKTRGQQVTLSCSPISGHRSVSWYQQTPGQGLQFLFEYFSETQRNKGNFPGRFSGRQFSNSRSEMNVSTLELGDSALYLCASSPGGVLNYGYTFGSGTRLTVV.

The chain combines TRBV5-1 with TRBJ2-3; 8 nucleotides agree with TRBD1. The V gene end was trimmed by 3 bases and the J gene end by 5 bases; junction bases not matched to a gene: 14. CDR3 size: 17 residues. The germline gives CDR1 SGHRS, CDR2 YFSETQ. CDR3 sequence reads: CASSSGQGLNRIDTQYF. CDR3 nucleotide sequence: TGCGCCAGCAGCTCTGGACAGGGCCTTAATAGGATAGATACGCAGTATTTT.

The chain employs TRBV9 and TRBJ1-2; D is unclear. V was shortened by 3 bases and J by 7 bases, with 7 bases between the two germline ends. CDR1 is SGDLS, CDR2 YYNGEE, per germline. The length of the CDR3 is 11 residues. CDR3 residues: CASSDVSGYTF. The CDR3 region has the DNA TGTGCCAGCAGCGATGTGAGTGGCTACACCTTC.

A remark on this clone: Other DNA sequences of this sample code for an identical CDR3. This chain joins TRBV19 and TRBJ1-1; TRBD1 might be the D (5 bases). Trimming stripped 3 bases from V and 4 bases from J, with 9 bases between. The CDR3 spans 13 residues. CDR1 and CDR2 (germline): LNHDA, SQIVND (reference sequence). The chain's CDR3 is CASSILGGTEAFF. DNA of the CDR3: TGTGCCAGTAGTATTCTGGGGGGCACTGAAGCTTTCTTT.

This clone was counted a few times. The genes are TRBV5-1 and TRBJ1-4, with 7 bases matching TRBD1. The CDR3 runs to 15 residues. Germline trimming cut 3 bases from V and 5 bases from J; bases unmatched to any gene: 7. Germline lookup yields CDR1 SGHRS and CDR2 YFSETQ. CDR3 coding DNA: TGCGCCAGCAGCTCTAACAGGGGACCCAATGAAAAACTGTTTTTT. This codes for CASSSNRGPNEKLFF.

The chain uses TRBV5-1 and TRBJ2-7; perhaps TRBD1 as D (6 bases). The CDR3 runs 17 residues. Germline V gives CDR1 SGHRS, CDR2 YFSETQ. Trimming took off 3 bases at V and 2 bases at J, with 21 bases between the two ends. CDR3 sequence (DNA): TGCGCCAGCAGCTGGGGAGCAGGGGAATCCCCGACCTACGAGCAGTACTTC. Its translation is CASSWGAGESPTYEQYF.

The rearrangement uses TRBV5-1 and TRBJ1-4; 7 bases are a match to TRBD1. The CDR3 extends over 13 amino acids. Per germline, CDR1 SGHRS and CDR2 YFSETQ. With 3 bases clipped from V and 6 bases from J, the junction kept 2 bases outside the gene matches. CDR3 amino acids: CASSYQGDEKLFF. CDR3 in DNA: TGCGCCAGCAGCTACCAGGGGGATGAAAAACTGTTTTTT. The entire variable domain, with the rest obtained from reference TRBV5-1 and TRBJ1-4, is as follows: KAGVTQTPRYLIKTRGQQVTLSCSPISGHRSVSWYQQTPGQGLQFLFEYFSETQRNKGNFPGRFSGRQFSNSRSEMNVSTLELGDSALYLCASSYQGDEKLFFGSGTQLSVL.

This clone came up a few times. The chain uses TRBV7-6 and TRBJ1-3; a possible D gene is TRBD1 (6 bases). V was trimmed by 5 bases and J by 4 bases, leaving 12 bases between them. This CDR3 is 14 amino acids long. Germline CDR1 is SGHVS and CDR2 is FNYEAQ. For the CDR3, the DNA is TGTGCCAGCAGCGCTCAGGGGAGAGGAAACACCATATATTTT. Translation: CASSAQGRGNTIYF.

V gene TRBV7-6 combines with J gene TRBJ2-5; 8 bases are a match to TRBD1. The V segment lost 1 base and the J segment 5 bases; nucleotides outside the gene matches: 9. CDR3 length: 16 residues. Germline CDR1 and CDR2: SGHVS and FNYEAQ. In nucleotides, the CDR3 is TGTGCCAGCAGCTTAGGGAGGTCAGGGGGCAGTGAGACCCAGTACTTC. Its translation is CASSLGRSGGSETQYF.

This clone was detected a few times. This chain connects TRBV2 to TRBJ1-6; D remains ambiguous. The CDR3 spans 14 residues. V gave up 6 bases and J gave up 7 bases, with 13 bases separating them. CDR1 SNHLY and CDR2 FYNNEI come from the germline V gene. CDR3 sequence (DNA): TGTGCCAGCAGGGAGGACGGCCAGAATTCACCCCTCCACTTT. This gives the protein CASREDGQNSPLHF.

The V and J genes are TRBV4-1 and TRBJ1-5; no definite D call. V lost 5 bases and J 2 bases, leaving 10 bases between the germline ends. The CDR3 consists of 14 residues. Germline V lookup: CDR1 MGHRA, CDR2 YSYEKL. CDR3 in amino acids: CASSDRVRNQPQHF. The CDR3 DNA is TGCGCCAGCAGCGACCGGGTCCGCAATCAGCCCCAGCATTTT.

The chain links TRBV5-4 to TRBJ2-3; the D is unclear. Germline CDR1 and CDR2: SGHNT and YYREEE (reference sequence). The CDR3 totals 15 residues. V was pared by 1 base and J by 2 bases, with 11 bases between. CDR3 sequence reads: CASSLRVIDTDTQYF. For the CDR3, the DNA is TGTGCCAGCAGCTTGCGGGTAATCGACACAGATACGCAGTATTTT. The whole variable domain, remainder taken from reference TRBV5-4 and TRBJ2-3, is ETGVTQSPTHLIKTRGQQVTLRCSSQSGHNTVSWYQQALGQGPQFIFQYYREEENGRGNFPPRFSGLQFPNYSSELNVNALELDDSALYLCASSLRVIDTDTQYFGPGTRLTVL.

For this clone: Additional DNA sequences in this sample encode the identical CDR3. This chain connects TRBV27 to TRBJ1-2; 10 bases are shared with TRBD1. The CDR3 totals 15 residues. Germline values: CDR1 MNHEY, CDR2 SMNVEV (reference sequence). V was pared by 2 bases and J by 3 bases, with 3 bases of the junction left unmatched. The CDR3 is CASSLLGQGDYGYTF. CDR3 DNA: TGTGCCAGCAGTTTACTTGGACAGGGGGACTATGGCTACACCTTC.

As for this clone: A junction boundary mismatches the germline segment, possibly from a read error. The CDR3 bases are TGTGCCAGCAGTTTACCAGCGGGAGGCCCAGAGGACCCCTTC. As protein: CASSLPAGGPEDPF. The J gene is TRBJ2-7, the V gene TRBV27; 9 nucleotides align to TRBD2. The germline CDR1 and CDR2 sequences are MNHEY and SMNVEV (reference sequence). This CDR3 contains 14 residues.

V is TRBV6-5 and J is TRBJ2-7; perhaps TRBD2 as D (6 bases). Trimming took off 9 bases at V and 7 bases at J, with 19 bases between the two ends. CDR3 size: 13 residues. The V gene's germline CDR1 is MNHEY and CDR2 SVGAGI. The CDR3: CASRAGTPGEQYF. For the CDR3, the DNA is TGTGCCAGTCGGGCCGGGACTCCGGGGGAGCAGTACTTC.

CDR3 coding DNA: TGTGCCAGTCGGTCTGCGGGGATTCCCAACGAGCAGTACTTC. Its translation: CASRSAGIPNEQYF. The chain links TRBV19 to TRBJ2-7; D might be TRBD2 (6 bases). Trimming pared 8 bases from V and 5 bases from J, leaving 19 bases between. CDR1 is LNHDA, CDR2 SQIVND, per germline (reference sequence). The CDR3 contains 14 residues.

The chain recombines TRBV6-6 with TRBJ1-5; 7 nucleotides align to TRBD1. With 6 bases clipped from V and 3 bases from J, the junction kept 11 bases outside the gene matches. The CDR3 totals 16 residues. Germline V gene lookup returns CDR1 MNHNY and CDR2 SVGAGI (reference sequence). CDR3 DNA sequence: TGTGCCAGCAGAGACAGGGAAGAGTGGGTCAATCAGCCCCAGCATTTT. As protein: CASRDREEWVNQPQHF.

V and J are TRBV4-1 and TRBJ2-2, with no clear D. Per the germline V gene, CDR1 is MGHRA and CDR2 is YSYEKL. Trimming took off 1 base at V and 3 bases at J, with 6 bases between the two ends. The CDR3 sequence is 14 residues long. The CDR3 coding sequence is TGCGCCAGCAGCCAAGGAGGATACACCGGGGAGCTGTTTTTT. This translates into CASSQGGYTGELFF.

The rearrangement uses TRBV7-9 and TRBJ2-2, with a weak D call TRBD1 (5 bases). Between the trimmed V and J ends, which lost 1 base and 5 bases, there was a span of 11 bases. Germline V lookup: CDR1 SEHNR, CDR2 FQNEAQ (reference sequence). The CDR3 consists of 15 residues. CDR3 nucleotides: TGTGCCAGCAGCTTAGAACAGGCCATAACCGGGGAGCTGTTTTTT. Translating it yields CASSLEQAITGELFF.

This clone was seen only a few times. The gene calls are TRBV5-1 and TRBJ2-3, with no clear D. This CDR3 spans 16 amino acids. Trimming removed 4 bases from V and 1 base from J, with 16 bases in between. From germline, CDR1 is SGHRS and CDR2 YFSETQ. The CDR3 loop is CASSVNQYLGTDTQYF. The CDR3 DNA reads as TGCGCCAGCAGCGTAAACCAGTACCTCGGCACAGATACGCAGTATTTT.

The V and J genes are TRBV4-1 and TRBJ1-1, with D hard to call. The CDR3 extends over 14 amino acids. CDR1 and CDR2 from the germline V gene are MGHRA and YSYEKL. Between the trimmed V and J ends, which lost 1 base and 0 bases, there was a span of 6 bases. CDR3 sequence: CASSQVQVNTEAFF. The CDR3 bases are TGCGCCAGCAGCCAAGTTCAGGTGAACACTGAAGCTTTCTTT.

This chain connects TRBV19 to TRBJ2-7, with D possibly TRBD1 on 6 matching bases. With 5 bases removed from V and 2 bases from J, the gap between germline ends came to 16 bases. From germline, CDR1 is LNHDA and CDR2 SQIVND (reference sequence). This CDR3 region has 15 residues. The CDR3 sequence: CASSPQTGGPYEQYF. CDR3 bases: TGTGCCAGTAGTCCCCAGACAGGAGGCCCCTACGAGCAGTACTTC. The entire variable domain, with the rest obtained from reference TRBV19 and TRBJ2-7, is as follows: DGGITQSPKYLFRKEGQNVTLSCEQNLNHDAMYWYRQDPGQGLRLIYYSQIVNDFQKGDIAEGYSVSREKKESFPLTVTSAQKNPTAFYLCASSPQTGGPYEQYFGPGTRLTVT.

In its sample, this clone was seen once. V and J are TRBV30 and TRBJ1-1; possible D gene TRBD1, 5 bases. V lost 2 bases, J lost 4 bases, and 11 bases lay in between. CDR1 is GTSNPN, CDR2 SVGIG, per germline (reference sequence). CDR3 length equals 13 residues. DNA of the CDR3: TGTGCCTGGAGTTCCACAGGCGCCACTGAAGCTTTCTTT. Encoded protein: CAWSSTGATEAFF.

This chain joins TRBV6-6 and TRBJ1-2; D gene ambiguous. Trimming took off 5 bases at V and 6 bases at J, with 10 bases between the two ends. In germline, CDR1 is MNHNY, CDR2 SVGAGI (reference sequence). The CDR3 sequence is 12 residues long. Here the CDR3 reads CASSPGINGYTF. CDR3 nucleotide sequence: TGTGCCAGCAGTCCCGGTATCAATGGCTACACCTTC.

The chain employs TRBV29-1 and TRBJ2-2; D unresolved. The CDR3 spans 15 residues. The V end lost 4 bases, the J end lost 0 bases, and 12 bases lay between the germline ends. From germline, CDR1 is SQVTM and CDR2 ANQGSEA. The CDR3, as DNA: TGCAGCGTTGTTTCCGTTGACTCGAACACCGGGGAGCTGTTTTTT. It codes for CSVVSVDSNTGELFF.

The rearrangement joins TRBV5-1 to TRBJ2-5; 7 nucleotides agree with TRBD2. The V and J ends lost 1 base and 2 bases, in that order; junction bases with no gene match: 8. Germline lookup yields CDR1 SGHRS and CDR2 YFSETQ. The CDR3 length is 16 residues. CDR3 protein: CASSLFGGGPQETQYF. DNA of the CDR3: TGCGCCAGCAGCTTGTTTGGGGGAGGGCCTCAAGAGACCCAGTACTTC.

This chain links TRBV27 with TRBJ2-7; 9 nucleotides match TRBD1. The V gene end was trimmed by 3 bases and the J gene end by 4 bases; junction bases not matched to a gene: 13. The CDR3 runs to 17 residues. From germline, CDR1 is MNHEY and CDR2 SMNVEV (reference sequence). The chain's CDR3 is CASSFVLGTGKVYEQYF. The CDR3 DNA follows: TGTGCCAGCAGTTTCGTGCTAGGGACAGGGAAAGTTTACGAGCAGTACTTC.